The entry that follows covers one TCR beta chain sequence. This sample is part of a study of blood T cell repertoires in COVID-19. Original methodology: Cell counts per sample came from amplifying reference gene primers. Measured with immunoSEQ multiplex PCR; TCRdb has only the in-frame clones, and not every one. The V and J calls and clone size come from that table; D and trimming were worked out from the DNA. The sample shows about 340,000 clones, around 82% of them seen only once. Trimming removed 5 bases from V and 5 bases from J; junction bases left unmatched: 8. From germline, CDR1 is SGHTA and CDR2 FQGNSA. The CDR3 sequence is 15 residues long.

The sequencing input was peripheral blood. V usage is TRBV7-2 and J usage is TRBJ2-5; 10 nucleotides line up with TRBD2. The TCR was taken from a young man with active or convalescent COVID-19. CDR3: CASSRSGGALETQYF. The CDR3 DNA is TGTGCCAGCAGCAGAAGCGGGGGGGCATTGGAGACCCAGTACTTC.